This TCR beta chain was observed in a study of metastatic and nonmetastatic thyroid tumors. As for the study in general: Repertoires from malignant and benign thyroid patients were compared across blood and tumor or nodule tissue. Whole-study findings and limits: Malignant tumors reportedly showed significantly higher TCR beta diversity than benign nodules in both blood and tumor.

Every patient was untreated before thyroid surgery. TCRdb reprocessed the PCR reads using MiXCR. There are around 34,000 clones in the sample; 15% occur only once, and under 20% lies in the top ten. This clone has ten or more counts. Its antigen is unknown. The sample consisted of blood. This clonotype was obtained from a male donor with papillary thyroid cancer or a benign thyroid nodule (not recorded which). Some clones in this sample may be carry-over from other donors' samples.

CDR3 sequence (DNA): TGTGCCAGCAGCTTGAGGGGAGGTCGGGACGAGCAGTACTTC. Encoded protein: CASSLRGGRDEQYF. The rearrangement joins TRBV5-4 to TRBJ2-7, with D possibly being TRBD2 (6 bases). Germline V gene data show CDR1 as SGHNT and CDR2 as YYREEE (reference sequence). With 1 base removed from V and 5 bases from J, the gap between germline ends came to 13 bases. This CDR3 contains 14 residues.